The TCR beta chain described here comes from a study of tumor and adjacent non-tumor tissue in lung cancer. Study-level background: On average, productive TCRbeta reads reached about 4.2 million per sample. Study-wide findings and caveats: Higher tumor TCR diversity was associated with shorter survival. TCR diversity was significantly greater in tumor than normal lung tissue.

A word on this clonotype: Its antigen is not known. Sequence at one end of the junction differs from germline and may be a read error.

The germline V gene has CDR1 MGHRA and CDR2 YSYEKL. The CDR3 has 16 amino acids. Three rounds of nested PCR, following a modified ARM-PCR protocol, produced the TCRbeta library. A single record per CDR3 protein comes from TCRdb applying MiXCR to the multiplex PCR reads. The profile shows fewer than 85,000 distinct CDR3 sequences, around 80% of them singletons. RNA was extracted from bulk tissue without any cell sorting. Sequencing used lung tumor tissue. The receptor's source is a woman between 45 and 60 years old with non-small cell lung cancer. The V gene is TRBV4-1, the J gene TRBJ1-1; 8 bases line up with TRBD1. In DNA form, the CDR3 reads TGCGCCAGCGGCCAAGATCTCAACAGGGGGAACATTGAAGCTTTCTTT. Translated, it gives CASGQDLNRGNIEAFF.